This is a list of T cell receptor beta chains from one sample in a study of Tregs in tolerant kidney transplant recipients. Data came from immunoSEQ multiplex PCR; TCRdb stores just in-frame clones and leaves some out. In the table there are approximately 43,000 clones, under 95% of which are singletons. The sequencing input was Tregs from blood. These TCRs come from a human donor in good health. The CDR3 runs from the conserved cysteine through the conserved F or W. Each record gives: D gene, clone size, V gene, J gene, CDR3 protein, CDR3 DNA. D genes are given only for firm matches. Only some rows state a clone size, as once, few, many or a class for expanded clones.

d_call: NA; clone_size: NA; v_call: TRBV2; j_call: TRBJ2-3; cdr3_aa: CASSETENTQYF; cdr3_nt: TGTGCCAGCAGTGAAACAGAGAATACGCAGTATTTT
d_call: NA; clone_size: few; v_call: TRBV5-1; j_call: TRBJ2-3; cdr3_aa: CASSPSGVRTDTQYF; cdr3_nt: TGCGCCAGCAGCCCATCAGGGGTCCGCACAGATACGCAGTATTTT
d_call: NA; clone_size: NA; v_call: TRBV9; j_call: TRBJ2-2; cdr3_aa: CASSVGPNTGELFF; cdr3_nt: TGTGCCAGCAGCGTAGGTCCAAACACCGGGGAGCTGTTTTTT
d_call: NA; clone_size: NA; v_call: TRBV19; j_call: TRBJ2-5; cdr3_aa: CASSITGEETQYF; cdr3_nt: TGTGCCAGTAGTATTACCGGAGAAGAGACCCAGTACTTC
d_call: NA; clone_size: NA; v_call: TRBV6-5; j_call: TRBJ1-2; cdr3_aa: CATGGPGNYGYTF; cdr3_nt: TGTGCCACCGGAGGACCGGGCAACTATGGCTACACCTTC
d_call: TRBD1; clone_size: once; v_call: TRBV6-5; j_call: TRBJ2-7; cdr3_aa: CASRNSGTGSYEQYF; cdr3_nt: TGTGCCAGCAGGAATTCCGGGACAGGGTCCTACGAGCAGTACTTC
d_call: NA; clone_size: NA; v_call: TRBV5-1; j_call: TRBJ2-3; cdr3_aa: CASSPPPGSSTDTQYF; cdr3_nt: TGCGCCAGCAGCCCGCCTCCTGGCAGCAGCACAGATACGCAGTATTTT
d_call: NA; clone_size: NA; v_call: TRBV27; j_call: TRBJ1-1; cdr3_aa: CASRPKSQGANTEAFF; cdr3_nt: TGTGCCAGCAGACCGAAATCACAGGGCGCTAACACTGAAGCTTTCTTT
d_call: NA; clone_size: NA; v_call: TRBV15; j_call: TRBJ1-5; cdr3_aa: CATSRAYQPQHF; cdr3_nt: TGTGCCACCAGCAGAGCCTATCAGCCCCAGCATTTT
d_call: TRBD1; clone_size: NA; v_call: TRBV2; j_call: TRBJ2-5; cdr3_aa: CASSEMQGVEETQYF; cdr3_nt: TGTGCCAGCAGTGAAATGCAGGGGGTGGAAGAGACCCAGTACTTC
d_call: TRBD1; clone_size: NA; v_call: TRBV5-1; j_call: TRBJ1-1; cdr3_aa: CASSTQGSDTEAFF; cdr3_nt: TGCGCCAGCAGCACACAGGGGAGCGACACTGAAGCTTTCTTT
d_call: TRBD1; clone_size: NA; v_call: TRBV10-3; j_call: TRBJ1-2; cdr3_aa: CAISERTGSNYGYTF; cdr3_nt: TGTGCCATCAGTGAAAGGACAGGGTCTAACTATGGCTACACCTTC
d_call: NA; clone_size: NA; v_call: TRBV18; j_call: TRBJ1-4; cdr3_aa: CASSPGVSNEKLFF; cdr3_nt: TGTGCCAGCTCACCCGGGGTGTCTAATGAAAAACTGTTTTTT
d_call: NA; clone_size: NA; v_call: TRBV21-1; j_call: TRBJ2-1; cdr3_aa: CASTITPTGDEQFF; cdr3_nt: TGTGCCAGCACCATAACCCCGACAGGGGATGAGCAGTTCTTC
d_call: NA; clone_size: once; v_call: TRBV6-6; j_call: TRBJ2-7; cdr3_aa: CASKQHYEQYF; cdr3_nt: TGTGCCAGCAAGCAACATTACGAGCAGTACTTC
d_call: NA; clone_size: NA; v_call: TRBV5-4; j_call: TRBJ2-2; cdr3_aa: CASSPSTTLTGNTGELFF; cdr3_nt: TGTGCCAGCAGCCCGAGCACGACGTTGACGGGGAACACCGGGGAGCTGTTTTTT
d_call: TRBD2; clone_size: NA; v_call: TRBV2; j_call: TRBJ2-5; cdr3_aa: CASSETSEAQYF; cdr3_nt: TGTGCCAGCAGTGAAACTAGCGAGGCCCAGTACTTC
d_call: NA; clone_size: NA; v_call: TRBV5-1; j_call: TRBJ1-6; cdr3_aa: CASSFWDRGSPLHF; cdr3_nt: TGCGCCAGCAGCTTTTGGGATAGAGGATCACCCCTCCACTTT
d_call: TRBD1; clone_size: NA; v_call: TRBV5-1; j_call: TRBJ1-2; cdr3_aa: CASSSTGGRGYGYTF; cdr3_nt: TGCGCCAGCAGCTCCACAGGGGGGCGCGGCTATGGCTACACCTTC
d_call: TRBD2; clone_size: few; v_call: TRBV11-2; j_call: TRBJ2-7; cdr3_aa: CASSWRLAGASYEQYF; cdr3_nt: TGTGCCAGCAGCTGGAGACTAGCGGGAGCCTCCTACGAGCAGTACTTC
d_call: TRBD1; clone_size: NA; v_call: TRBV7-9; j_call: TRBJ1-6; cdr3_aa: CASSPTGVSSYNSPLHF; cdr3_nt: TGTGCCAGCAGCCCGACAGGGGTGAGCTCCTATAATTCACCCCTCCACTTT
d_call: NA; clone_size: NA; v_call: TRBV6-5; j_call: TRBJ2-1; cdr3_aa: CASSYSRSVRNEQFF; cdr3_nt: TGTGCCAGCAGTTACTCGAGAAGTGTCCGCAATGAGCAGTTCTTC
d_call: NA; clone_size: NA; v_call: TRBV5-1; j_call: TRBJ1-6; cdr3_aa: CASSLVLSGPPLHF; cdr3_nt: TGCGCCAGCAGCTTGGTACTGTCCGGTCCACCCCTCCACTTT
d_call: NA; clone_size: NA; v_call: TRBV5-1; j_call: TRBJ2-6; cdr3_aa: CASKRDTSYSGANVLTF; cdr3_nt: TGCGCCAGCAAGAGGGACACTTCCTACTCTGGGGCCAACGTCCTGACTTTC